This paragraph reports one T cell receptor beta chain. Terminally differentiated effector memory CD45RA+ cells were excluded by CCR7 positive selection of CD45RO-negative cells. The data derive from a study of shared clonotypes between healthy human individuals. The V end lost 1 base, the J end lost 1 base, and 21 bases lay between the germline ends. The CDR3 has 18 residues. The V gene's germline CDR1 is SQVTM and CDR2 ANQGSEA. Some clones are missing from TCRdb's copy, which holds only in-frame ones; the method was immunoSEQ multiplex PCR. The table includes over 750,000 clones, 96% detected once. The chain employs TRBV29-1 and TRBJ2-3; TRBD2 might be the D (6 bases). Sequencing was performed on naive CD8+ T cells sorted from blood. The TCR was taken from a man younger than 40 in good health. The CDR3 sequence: CSVEAVNIADARTDTQYF. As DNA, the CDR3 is TGCAGCGTTGAAGCCGTAAACATAGCGGACGCCCGCACAGATACGCAGTATTTT.